This TCR beta chain derives from a study of post-analysis software for immune sequencing data. Whole-study context: Relapsing-remitting, secondary progressive and progressive-relapsing multiple sclerosis were all included among the disease courses.

In regard to this clonotype: Its matching antigen is unknown.

The CDR3 covers 15 residues. Per germline, CDR1 SQVTM and CDR2 ANQGSEA. Prepared TCR beta cDNA libraries contained unique molecular identifiers. Each CDR3 protein is one row after TCRdb ran MiXCR on the PCR reads. The sample has under 650,000 distinct CDR3 sequences, roughly 46% seen once; the top ten hold about 1.5%. Study findings and constraints: F measure grouped same-batch samples tightly together. Higher frequency in patients than in controls was seen for five TRBV segments, with TRBV5-6, TRBV5-1 and TRBV20-1 among them.

The sequence was obtained from a girl under 18 with multiple sclerosis. The V call is TRBV29-1, the J call TRBJ2-5; D possibly corresponds to TRBD2 (6 bases). The tail of the sequence fits TRBJ2-7 better, so the J call may be wrong. Material: blood. CDR3 in DNA: TGCAGCGTTGACCTTTTGGAGGGGTCCTCCTACGAGCAGTACTTC. This encodes CSVDLLEGSSYEQYF.